Shown below are 18 T cell receptor beta chains from a single sample sequenced in a study of T-cell reconstitution after alpha-beta-depleted transplantation in children. During its preparation, the TCRbeta library received unique molecular identifiers. One entry per CDR3 protein results from TCRdb running MiXCR on the PCR reads. The sample records fewer than 550,000 distinct CDR3 sequences, 9.5% to 12% being singletons. The material was PBMCs, mostly from graft donor cells, obtained 180 days after TCRalphabeta/CD19-depleted stem cell transplant. These receptors were collected from a female patient younger than 10 who had a stem cell transplant for aplastic anemia, so the T cells may come from the graft donor.

There are many counts of this clonotype. V is TRBV5-6 and J is TRBJ2-1, with D tentatively TRBD1 (6 bases). The CDR3 runs to 15 residues. Germline lookup yields CDR1 SGHDT and CDR2 YYEEEE. Trimming cost V 2 bases and J 0 bases, with 9 bases left between them. In nucleotides, the CDR3 is TGTGCCAGCAGCTTAATGACAGGCTCCTACAATGAGCAGTTCTTC. Translating it yields CASSLMTGSYNEQFF.

This clonotype was counted between two and nine times. The DNA for the CDR3 is TGTGCCAGCAGCCCAACCGGGACACCTTTGTTTACCGCTAATGAAAAACTGTTTTTT. Residues: CASSPTGTPLFTANEKLFF. The chain combines TRBV7-8 with TRBJ1-4; a possible D gene is TRBD1 (6 bases). The CDR3 sequence is 19 residues long. V was shortened by 5 bases and J by 3 bases, with 25 bases between the two germline ends. Germline values: CDR1 SGHVS, CDR2 FQNEAQ.

At least ten counts were recorded for this clonotype. The genes are TRBV10-3 and TRBJ2-5; the D is unclear. Trimming took off 8 bases at V and 5 bases at J, with 15 bases between the two ends. The CDR3 extends over 13 amino acids. Germline-derived CDR1 and CDR2 are ENHRY and SYGVKD. The DNA of the CDR3 is TGTGCCATCTCGGACGGGCTCGGGGAGACCCAGTACTTC. The encoded protein is CAISDGLGETQYF.

This clonotype was detected a few times. The rearrangement links TRBV6-2 or TRBV6-3 to TRBJ2-2, with TRBD2 matching 8 bases. V lost 2 bases, J lost 6 bases, and 8 bases stayed unmatched. This CDR3 contains 16 residues. CDR1 MNHEY and CDR2 SVGEGT come from the germline V gene. As DNA, the CDR3 is TGTGCCAGCAGTTACGGGCGGCTAGCGGGCTCCGGGGAGCTGTTTTTT. Protein: CASSYGRLAGSGELFF.

This chain links TRBV28 with TRBJ1-1, with a tentative D call TRBD1 (6 bases). This CDR3 has 13 amino acids. V lost 2 bases, J lost 9 bases, and 13 bases lay in between. Germline V lookup: CDR1 MDHEN, CDR2 SYDVKM. This CDR3 is CASSLRGWGQAFF. Here the CDR3 DNA reads TGTGCCAGCAGTTTAAGGGGGTGGGGGCAAGCTTTCTTT.

The gene calls are TRBV29-1 and TRBJ2-1, with 7 bases lining up with TRBD1. The V and J ends lost 6 bases and 12 bases, in that order; junction bases with no gene match: 17. The germline V gene encodes CDR1 SQVTM and CDR2 ANQGSEA. The CDR3 extends over 14 amino acids. CDR3 DNA sequence: TGCAGCGTGGCCAGGACAGGACTTGCCGGACCGCAGTTCTTC. It encodes CSVARTGLAGPQFF.

CDR3 nucleotides: TGCGCCAGCAGGGTACACTCTGGGGCCAACGTCCTGACTTTC. Amino acids: CASRVHSGANVLTF. The genes are TRBV5-1 and TRBJ2-6; D not certain. V was shortened by 5 bases and J by 0 bases, with 6 bases between the two germline ends. CDR3 length: 14 residues. The germline gives CDR1 SGHRS, CDR2 YFSETQ.

V usage is TRBV10-3 and J usage is TRBJ2-5, with 10 bases that match TRBD2. The CDR3 contains 15 residues. Germline-derived CDR1 and CDR2 are ENHRY and SYGVKD. Trimming cost V 5 bases and J 5 bases; bases outside gene matches: 8. CDR3 in DNA: TGTGCCATCAGTTCTAGCGGGAGAACTATGGAGACCCAGTACTTC. The encoded protein is CAISSSGRTMETQYF.

CDR3 in amino acids: CSAPRGSGYEQYF. For the CDR3, the DNA is TGCAGTGCCCCTCGAGGTAGCGGCTACGAGCAGTACTTC. The V call is TRBV20-1, the J call TRBJ2-7; possibly TRBD2 for D (6 bases). This CDR3 spans 13 amino acids. The germline CDR1 and CDR2 sequences are DFQATT and SNEGSKA (reference sequence). The V end lost 6 bases, the J end lost 3 bases, and 15 bases lay between the germline ends.

This clonotype was seen only a few times. V and J are TRBV29-1 and TRBJ2-2; D possibly corresponds to TRBD2 (6 bases). The CDR3 has 13 amino acids. V was clipped by 3 bases and J by 4 bases, with 9 bases between them. Germline values: CDR1 SQVTM, CDR2 ANQGSEA. In nucleotides, the CDR3 is TGCAGCGTTGAGGTGCGGGGCACCGGGGAGCTGTTTTTT. Residues: CSVEVRGTGELFF.

The chain has TRBV12-3 or TRBV12-4 and TRBJ1-4, with a tentative D call TRBD1 (5 bases). The V end lost 5 bases, the J end lost 3 bases, and 13 bases lay between the germline ends. The CDR3 runs 15 residues. CDR3 sequence reads: CASSRSQVANEKLFF. The DNA for the CDR3 is TGTGCCAGCAGTCGCTCACAGGTAGCTAATGAAAAACTGTTTTTT.

This clonotype showed up many times. DNA for the CDR3: TGTGCCAGCAGTTTAGGGCCTAGGCTGAACACTGAAGCTTTCTTT. Translated: CASSLGPRLNTEAFF. The V call is TRBV12-3 or TRBV12-4, the J call TRBJ1-1; D is undetermined. The V and J ends lost 1 base and 0 bases respectively, with 9 bases between them. The CDR3 spans 15 residues.

In this sample, this clonotype turned up a few times. The J gene is TRBJ2-1, the V gene TRBV20-1; tentatively, D is TRBD2 (6 bases). V dropped 2 bases and J dropped 6 bases, with 17 bases sitting between them. The CDR3 loop spans 15 amino acids. Germline V gene sequence: CDR1 DFQATT, CDR2 SNEGSKA (reference sequence). CDR3 sequence: CSARRSLAGRNEQFF. For the CDR3, the DNA is TGCAGTGCTAGACGGTCACTAGCAGGTCGCAATGAGCAGTTCTTC.

The chain combines TRBV7-2 with TRBJ1-5; D unresolved. Trimming stripped 8 bases from V and 7 bases from J, with 12 bases between. The CDR3 length is 12 residues. Germline CDR1 and CDR2: SGHTA and FQGNSA. The CDR3 spells CASQYSGQPQHF. The CDR3 coding sequence is TGTGCCAGCCAGTATTCGGGGCAGCCCCAGCATTTT.

This clonotype was counted only a few times. The chain joins TRBV20-1 to TRBJ2-7, with 11 bases lining up with TRBD2. The CDR3 spans 12 residues. CDR1 is DFQATT, CDR2 SNEGSKA, per germline (reference sequence). This CDR3 reads CGISGGAYEQYF. In DNA, the CDR3 is TGCGGGATTAGCGGGGGGGCCTACGAGCAGTACTTC.

This chain uses TRBV10-3 with TRBJ2-7; D might be TRBD1 (5 bases). CDR3 length equals 15 residues. Germline assignment: CDR1 ENHRY and CDR2 SYGVKD. V dropped 0 bases and J dropped 2 bases, with 11 bases sitting between them. The CDR3, as DNA: TGTGCCATCAGTGAGTCGATCGGCAGGGCCTACGAGCAGTACTTC. Translation gives CAISESIGRAYEQYF.

This clonotype turned up a few times. This chain connects TRBV11-2 to TRBJ1-3; D is undetermined. Trimming stripped 5 bases from V and 0 bases from J, with 20 bases between. The CDR3 has 18 amino acids. Per the germline V gene, CDR1 is SGHAT and CDR2 is FQNNGV. CDR3 bases: TGTGCCAGCAGCCCCCACCCGCGTGGTGCGAGCTCTGGAAACACCATATATTTT. Translation: CASSPHPRGASSGNTIYF.

The chain joins TRBV20-1 to TRBJ1-2; 7 nucleotides agree with TRBD1. This CDR3 spans 14 amino acids. CDR1 and CDR2 (germline): DFQATT, SNEGSKA (reference sequence). The V and J ends lost 0 bases and 4 bases, in that order; junction bases with no gene match: 5. The CDR3 here is CSARDMNRGYGYTF. The CDR3 DNA follows: TGCAGTGCTAGAGATATGAACAGGGGCTATGGCTACACCTTC.